This entry describes one T cell receptor beta chain. The data stem from a study of cytomegalovirus exposure and HLA in healthy donors. The PCR was carried out with 60 Vbeta primers and 13 Jbeta primers. Authors' processing steps: Unique TCR beta chains totaled roughly 80 million in a later count, with 8.5 million to 12 million of them shared. Using immunoSEQ multiplex PCR, the repertoire was profiled, and TCRdb retains in-frame clones only, with some absent. D and trimming come from the DNA, and the V and J calls and clone size come from that table. The sample has roughly 160,000 clones; approximately 80% are singletons. Sequencing used PBMCs. This TCR was recovered from a man aged 35-49 years in good health and CMV-seronegative.

The CDR3 protein is CASSSPGAGAYNEQFF. The CDR3 coding sequence is TGTGCCAGCAGCTCCCCCGGCGCGGGGGCGTACAATGAGCAGTTCTTC. The chain combines TRBV7-8 with TRBJ2-1, with D possibly TRBD2 on 7 matching bases. V was trimmed by 4 bases and J by 4 bases, leaving 17 bases between them. The CDR3 is made up of 16 amino acids. Germline assignment: CDR1 SGHVS and CDR2 FQNEAQ.